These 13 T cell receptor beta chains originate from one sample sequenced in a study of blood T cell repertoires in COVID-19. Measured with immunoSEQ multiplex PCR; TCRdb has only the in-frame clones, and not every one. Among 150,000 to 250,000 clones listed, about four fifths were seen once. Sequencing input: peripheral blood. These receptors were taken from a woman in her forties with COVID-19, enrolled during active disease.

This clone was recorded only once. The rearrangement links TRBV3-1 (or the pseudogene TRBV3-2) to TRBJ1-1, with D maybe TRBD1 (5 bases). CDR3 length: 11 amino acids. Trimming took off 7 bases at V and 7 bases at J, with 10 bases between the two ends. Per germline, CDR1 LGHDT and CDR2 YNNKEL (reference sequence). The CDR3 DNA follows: TGTGCCAGCACGCGGGGCGATGAAGCTTTCTTT. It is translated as CASTRGDEAFF.

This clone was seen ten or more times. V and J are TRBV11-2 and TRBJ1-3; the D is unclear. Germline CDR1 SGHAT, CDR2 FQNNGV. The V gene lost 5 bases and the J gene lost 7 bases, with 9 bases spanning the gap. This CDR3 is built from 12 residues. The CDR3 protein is CASSQEANTIYF. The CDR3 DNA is TGTGCCAGCAGCCAAGAGGCGAACACCATATATTTT.

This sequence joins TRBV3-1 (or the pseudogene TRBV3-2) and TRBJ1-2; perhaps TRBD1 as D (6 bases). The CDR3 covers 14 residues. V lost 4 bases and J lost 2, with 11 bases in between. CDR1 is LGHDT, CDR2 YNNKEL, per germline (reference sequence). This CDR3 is CASSLHRENYGYTF. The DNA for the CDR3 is TGTGCCAGCAGCCTACACAGGGAGAACTATGGCTACACCTTC.

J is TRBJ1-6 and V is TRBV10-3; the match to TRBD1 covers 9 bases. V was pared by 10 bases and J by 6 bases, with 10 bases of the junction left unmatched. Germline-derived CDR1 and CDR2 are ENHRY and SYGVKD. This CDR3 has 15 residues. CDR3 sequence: CATGFRTGANSPLHF. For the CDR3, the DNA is TGTGCCACCGGGTTTAGGACAGGGGCTAATTCACCCCTCCACTTT.

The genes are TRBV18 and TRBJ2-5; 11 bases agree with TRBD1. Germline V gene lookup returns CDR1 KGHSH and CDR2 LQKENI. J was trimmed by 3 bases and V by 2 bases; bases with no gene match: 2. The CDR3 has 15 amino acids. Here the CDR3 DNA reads TGTGCCAGCTCACCATGGACAGGGGGCGAAGAGACCCAGTACTTC. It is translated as CASSPWTGGEETQYF.

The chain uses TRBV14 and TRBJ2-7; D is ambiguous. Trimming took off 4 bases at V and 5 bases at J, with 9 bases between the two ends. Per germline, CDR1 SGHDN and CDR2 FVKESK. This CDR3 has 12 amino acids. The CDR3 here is CASSPQVDEQYF. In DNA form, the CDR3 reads TGTGCCAGCAGCCCCCAGGTCGACGAGCAGTACTTC.

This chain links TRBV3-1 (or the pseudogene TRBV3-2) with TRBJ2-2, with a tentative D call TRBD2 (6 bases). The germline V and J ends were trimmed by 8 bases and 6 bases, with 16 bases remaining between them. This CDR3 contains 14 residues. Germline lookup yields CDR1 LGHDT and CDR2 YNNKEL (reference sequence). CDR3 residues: CASAPGGEPGELFF. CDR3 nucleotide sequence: TGTGCCAGCGCTCCCGGAGGGGAGCCCGGGGAGCTGTTTTTT.

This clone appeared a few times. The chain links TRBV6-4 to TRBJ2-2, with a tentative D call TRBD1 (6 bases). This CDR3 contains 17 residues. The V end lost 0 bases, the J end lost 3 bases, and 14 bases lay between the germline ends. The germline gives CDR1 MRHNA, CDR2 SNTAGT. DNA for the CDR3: TGTGCCAGCAGTGACTCTAAGGAACAGGGTCACACCGGGGAGCTGTTTTTT. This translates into CASSDSKEQGHTGELFF.

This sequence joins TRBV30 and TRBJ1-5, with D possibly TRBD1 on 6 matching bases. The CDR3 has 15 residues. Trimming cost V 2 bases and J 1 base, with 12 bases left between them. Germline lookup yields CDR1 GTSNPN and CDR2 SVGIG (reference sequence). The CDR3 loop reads CAWSSGTISNQPQHF. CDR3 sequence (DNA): TGTGCCTGGAGTTCCGGGACAATCAGCAATCAGCCCCAGCATTTT.

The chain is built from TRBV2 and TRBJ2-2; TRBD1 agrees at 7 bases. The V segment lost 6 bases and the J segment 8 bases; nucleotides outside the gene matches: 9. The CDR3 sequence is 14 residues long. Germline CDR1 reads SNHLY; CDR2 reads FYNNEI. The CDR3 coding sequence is TGTGCCAGCAGGACGACAGGGTCTACTGGGGAGCTGTTTTTT. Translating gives CASRTTGSTGELFF.

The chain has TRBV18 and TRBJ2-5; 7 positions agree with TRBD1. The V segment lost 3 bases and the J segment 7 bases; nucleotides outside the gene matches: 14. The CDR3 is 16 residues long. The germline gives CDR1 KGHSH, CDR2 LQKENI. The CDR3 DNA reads TGTGCCAGCTCACCTATGGGACAGAGAACTTCAGGGACCCAGTACTTC. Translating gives CASSPMGQRTSGTQYF.

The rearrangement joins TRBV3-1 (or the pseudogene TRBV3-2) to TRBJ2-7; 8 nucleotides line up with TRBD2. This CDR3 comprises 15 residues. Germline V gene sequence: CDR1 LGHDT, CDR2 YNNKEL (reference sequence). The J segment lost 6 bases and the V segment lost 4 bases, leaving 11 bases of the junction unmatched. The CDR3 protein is CASSPPGTSYGEQYF. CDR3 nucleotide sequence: TGTGCCAGCAGCCCTCCCGGGACTAGTTACGGCGAGCAGTACTTC.

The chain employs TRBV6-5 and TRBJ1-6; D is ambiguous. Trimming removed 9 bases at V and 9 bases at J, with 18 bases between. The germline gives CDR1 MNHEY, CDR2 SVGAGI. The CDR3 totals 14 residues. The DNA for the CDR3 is TGTGCCAGTTGGACGGGAGGTCCGGGTTCACCCCTCCACTTT. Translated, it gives CASWTGGPGSPLHF.